The 5 T cell receptor beta chains reported below all come from one sample, sequenced in a study of control samples from healthy donors and cancer patients. Sequencing used immunoSEQ multiplex PCR; TCRdb keeps in-frame clones, though not all of them. This sample yields roughly 200,000 clones, of which 80% to 95% are seen a single time; more than 1.2% belongs to the top ten. Sequencing was done on a sample of blood. These receptors came from a man younger than 35 in good health.

The chain couples TRBV19 to TRBJ2-7; no definite D call. V gave up 5 bases and J gave up 5 bases, with 19 bases separating them. The CDR3 consists of 15 residues. From germline, CDR1 is LNHDA and CDR2 SQIVND (reference sequence). The CDR3 region is CASSPLAGGKHEQYF. DNA of the CDR3: TGTGCCAGTAGTCCGTTGGCAGGTGGGAAACACGAGCAGTACTTC.

The chain combines TRBV19 with TRBJ1-5; 11 bases fit TRBD1. Germline trimming cut 5 bases from V and 0 bases from J; bases unmatched to any gene: 3. Germline lookup yields CDR1 LNHDA and CDR2 SQIVND (reference sequence). The CDR3 loop spans 16 amino acids. Here the CDR3 reads CASSGTGGYSNQPQHF. The CDR3 DNA reads as TGTGCCAGTAGTGGGACAGGGGGATATAGCAATCAGCCCCAGCATTTT.

The V gene is TRBV7-3, the J gene TRBJ2-1; 7 nucleotides agree with TRBD1. The CDR3 loop spans 16 amino acids. The germline V gene encodes CDR1 SGHTA and CDR2 FQGTGA. V gave up 6 bases and J gave up 6 bases; unmatched junction bases: 14. CDR3 bases: TGTGCCAGCAGTTATTCCGGGACAGAGAAGGGCAATGAGCAGTTCTTC. Its translation is CASSYSGTEKGNEQFF.

The V call is TRBV7-8, the J call TRBJ2-7; TRBD2 matches at 7 bases. Germline-derived CDR1 and CDR2 are SGHVS and FQNEAQ. The V and J ends lost 6 bases and 3 bases, in that order; junction bases with no gene match: 8. CDR3 length: 14 amino acids. CDR3 in DNA: TGTGCCAGCAGAGGGAATGGGGAGGGCTACGAGCAGTACTTC. This gives the protein CASRGNGEGYEQYF.

This clone was found a few times. This chain connects TRBV24-1 to TRBJ1-5, with D possibly being TRBD1 (5 bases). The CDR3 extends over 14 amino acids. Trimming removed 6 bases at V and 6 bases at J, with 14 bases between. The germline V gene has CDR1 KGHDR and CDR2 SFDVKD. The CDR3 sequence is CATSPTGVGQPQHF. CDR3 coding DNA: TGTGCCACCAGTCCGACGGGGGTGGGTCAGCCCCAGCATTTT.